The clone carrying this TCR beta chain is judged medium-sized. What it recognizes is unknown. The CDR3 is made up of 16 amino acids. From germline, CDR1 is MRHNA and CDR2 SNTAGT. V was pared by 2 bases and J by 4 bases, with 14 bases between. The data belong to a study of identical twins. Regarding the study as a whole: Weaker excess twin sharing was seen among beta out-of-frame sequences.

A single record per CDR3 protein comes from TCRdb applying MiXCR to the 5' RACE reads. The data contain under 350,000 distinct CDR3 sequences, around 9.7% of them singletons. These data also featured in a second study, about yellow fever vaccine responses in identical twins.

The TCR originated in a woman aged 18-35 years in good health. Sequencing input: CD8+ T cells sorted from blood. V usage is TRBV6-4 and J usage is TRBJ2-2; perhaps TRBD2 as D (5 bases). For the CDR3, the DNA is TGTGCCAGCAGTGACGGTAGCCCTGCGGGCACCGGGGAGCTGTTTTTT. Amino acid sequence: CASSDGSPAGTGELFF.